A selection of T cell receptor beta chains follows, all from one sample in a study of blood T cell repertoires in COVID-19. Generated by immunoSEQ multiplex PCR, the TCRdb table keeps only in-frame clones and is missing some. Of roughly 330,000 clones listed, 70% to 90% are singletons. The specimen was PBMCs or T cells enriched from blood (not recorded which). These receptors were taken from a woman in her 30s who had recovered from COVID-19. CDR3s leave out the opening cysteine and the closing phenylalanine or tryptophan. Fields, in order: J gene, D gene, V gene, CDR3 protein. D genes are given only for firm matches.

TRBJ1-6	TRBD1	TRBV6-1	ASSEAVGQGAADLH
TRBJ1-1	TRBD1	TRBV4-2	ASSHRQGNTEAF
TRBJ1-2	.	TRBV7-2	ASSPGLAGAVYGYT
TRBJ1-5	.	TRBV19	ASSIDRGSQPQH
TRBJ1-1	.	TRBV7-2	ASSLHGGARTEAF
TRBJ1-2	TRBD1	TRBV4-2	ASSQEDRVGGYT
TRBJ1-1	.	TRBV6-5	ASSYSEGHSEAF
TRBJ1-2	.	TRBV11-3	ASSRGGAGGYT
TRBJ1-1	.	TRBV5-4	ASSLDRLNTEAF
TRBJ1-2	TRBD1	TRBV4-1	ASSQDARGRIVYT
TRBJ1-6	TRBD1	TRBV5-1	ASSSGQATQVSPLH
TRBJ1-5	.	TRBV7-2	ASSLSRGTQPQH
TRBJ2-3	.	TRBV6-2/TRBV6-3	ASSYPSSFSTDTQY
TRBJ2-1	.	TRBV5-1	ASSGGARNLYNEQF
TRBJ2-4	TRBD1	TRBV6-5	ASRDRGENIQY
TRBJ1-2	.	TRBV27	ASRAGVSYGYT
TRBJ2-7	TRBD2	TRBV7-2	ASSYVSGRGGRNEQY
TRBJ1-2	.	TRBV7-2	ASSLGDKFDGYT
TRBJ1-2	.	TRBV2	ASTSQGTYGYT
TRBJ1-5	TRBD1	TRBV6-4	ASSDCPDRGNQPQH
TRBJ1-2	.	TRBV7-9	ASSFSGELYGYT
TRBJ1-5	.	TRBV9	ASSVDGGGQPQH
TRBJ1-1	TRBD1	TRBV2	ASSVQGSNTEAF
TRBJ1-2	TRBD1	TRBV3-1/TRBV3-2	ASSQEDRAGYT
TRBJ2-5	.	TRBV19	ASSIGQGRYETQY
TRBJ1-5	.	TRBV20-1	SASSGGVQPQH
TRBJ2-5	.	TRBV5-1	ASHNRDSEGTQY
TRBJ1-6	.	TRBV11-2	ASSLEVGRGRDSPLH
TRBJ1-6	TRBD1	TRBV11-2	ASSGTGGIAPLH
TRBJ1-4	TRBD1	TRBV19	ASTDRGLNEKLF
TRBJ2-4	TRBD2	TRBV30	AWSGTSGGVLAKNIQY
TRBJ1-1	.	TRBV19	ASSINVGQPYTEAF
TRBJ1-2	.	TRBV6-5	ASSSPGGGGYT
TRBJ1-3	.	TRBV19	ASSTGGTTGNTIY
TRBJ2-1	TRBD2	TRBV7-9	ASSLGGGGNNEQF
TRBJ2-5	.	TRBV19	ASSIPHGRQETQY
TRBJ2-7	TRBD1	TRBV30	AWSPGTGDYEQY
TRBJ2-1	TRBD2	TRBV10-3	AISESVAGRGEQF
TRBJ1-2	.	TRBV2	ASNTDRSYGYT
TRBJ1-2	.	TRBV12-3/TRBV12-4	ASSPPPLGYT
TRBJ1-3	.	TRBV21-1	ASSKGQTGTGNTIY
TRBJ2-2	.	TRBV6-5	ASTTGLNTGELF
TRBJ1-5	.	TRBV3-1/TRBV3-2	ASQSTDSNQPQH
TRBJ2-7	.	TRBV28	ASSSGAWQY
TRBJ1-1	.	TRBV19	ASSILGWSGTSTEAF
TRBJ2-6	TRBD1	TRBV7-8	ASSPRTGGVSGANVLT
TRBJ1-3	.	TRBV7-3	ASSPTGTTGNTIY
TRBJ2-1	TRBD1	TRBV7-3	ASSPPGQGIRQQF
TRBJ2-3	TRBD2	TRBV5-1	ASSSGTSGSTDTQY
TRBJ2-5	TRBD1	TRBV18	ASSPLGQGVWSETQY
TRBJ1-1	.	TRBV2	ASSRTVNTEAF